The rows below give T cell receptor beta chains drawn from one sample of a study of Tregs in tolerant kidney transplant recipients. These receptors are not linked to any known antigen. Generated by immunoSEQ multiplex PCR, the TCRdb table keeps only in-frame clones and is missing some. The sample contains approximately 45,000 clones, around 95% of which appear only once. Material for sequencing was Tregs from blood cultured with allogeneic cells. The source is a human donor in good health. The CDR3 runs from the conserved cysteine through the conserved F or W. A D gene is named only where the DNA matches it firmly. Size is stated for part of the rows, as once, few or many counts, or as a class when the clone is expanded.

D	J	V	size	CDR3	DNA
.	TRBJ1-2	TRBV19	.	CASRDVGGNYGYTF	TGTGCCAGTAGGGACGTAGGGGGAAACTATGGCTACACCTTC
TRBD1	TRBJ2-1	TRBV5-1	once	CASSRGQGTLSYNEQFF	TGCGCCAGCAGCAGAGGACAGGGTACCCTTTCCTACAATGAGCAGTTCTTC
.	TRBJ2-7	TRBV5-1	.	CASSPDKHEQYF	TGCGCCAGCAGCCCGGACAAGCACGAGCAGTACTTC
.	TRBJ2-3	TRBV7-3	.	CASSRVGNRGDTQYF	TGTGCCAGCAGCCGAGTGGGGAACCGTGGAGATACGCAGTATTTT
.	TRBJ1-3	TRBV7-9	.	CASSLSVTVDTIYF	TGTGCCAGCAGCTTATCCGTGACTGTGGACACCATATATTTT
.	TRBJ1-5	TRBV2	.	CASSDRPINQPQHF	TGTGCCAGCAGTGATCGGCCGATCAATCAGCCCCAGCATTTT
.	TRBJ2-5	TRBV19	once	CASSIQGGVETQYF	TGTGCCAGTAGTATACAGGGGGGGGTAGAGACCCAGTACTTC
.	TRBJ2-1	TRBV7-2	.	CASSLHATYNEQFF	TGTGCCAGCAGCTTACACGCCACCTACAATGAGCAGTTCTTC
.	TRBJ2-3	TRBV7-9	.	CASAGPSTDTQYF	TGTGCCAGCGCGGGGCCGAGCACAGATACGCAGTATTTT
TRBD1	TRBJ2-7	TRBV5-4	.	CASSWGTGDEQYF	TGTGCCAGCAGCTGGGGGACAGGGGACGAGCAGTACTTC
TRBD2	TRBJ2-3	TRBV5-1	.	CASSLVSSGSTTDTQYF	TGCGCCAGCAGCTTGGTGTCTAGCGGGTCTACCACAGATACGCAGTATTTT
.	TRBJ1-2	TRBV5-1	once	CASSLARSDYGYTF	TGCGCCAGCAGCTTGGCGCGGTCCGACTATGGCTACACCTTC
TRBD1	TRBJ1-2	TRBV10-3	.	CAMGTGSSYTF	TGTGCCATGGGGACAGGGTCAAGCTACACCTTC
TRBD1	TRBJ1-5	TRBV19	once	CASSRTTGESNQPQHF	TGTGCCAGTAGCCGAACCACAGGGGAGAGCAATCAGCCCCAGCATTTT
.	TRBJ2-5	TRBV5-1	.	CASSFLAVEETQYF	TGCGCCAGCAGCTTTTTAGCGGTGGAGGAGACCCAGTACTTC
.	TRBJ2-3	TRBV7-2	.	CASSLGTADTQYF	TGTGCCAGCAGCTTAGGGACAGCAGATACGCAGTATTTT
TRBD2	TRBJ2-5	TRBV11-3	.	CASSPRGLAQETQYF	TGTGCCAGCAGCCCAAGGGGACTAGCCCAAGAGACCCAGTACTTC
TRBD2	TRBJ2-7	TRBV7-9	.	CASSLDGGGEQYF	TGTGCCAGCAGCTTAGATGGCGGGGGCGAGCAGTACTTC
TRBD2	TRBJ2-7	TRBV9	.	CASSVGTSGAGEQYF	TGTGCCAGCAGCGTAGGCACTAGCGGGGCGGGCGAGCAGTACTTC
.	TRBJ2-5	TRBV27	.	CASSSLRGETQYF	TGTGCCAGCAGTTCGTTAAGGGGGGAGACCCAGTACTTC
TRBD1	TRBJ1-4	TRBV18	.	CASSTRTGRNEKLFF	TGTGCCAGCTCAACGCGGACAGGGCGTAATGAAAAACTGTTTTTT
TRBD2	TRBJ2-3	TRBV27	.	CASSFLREGPLSTDTQYF	TGTGCCAGCAGTTTCCTGCGGGAGGGCCCCTTAAGCACAGATACGCAGTATTTT
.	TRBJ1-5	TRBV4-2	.	CASSQEGRVNQPQHF	TGTGCCAGCAGCCAAGAAGGACGGGTCAATCAGCCCCAGCATTTT
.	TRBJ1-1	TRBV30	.	CARNRGAGTTEAFF	TGTGCAAGAAACCGCGGCGCAGGGACCACTGAAGCTTTCTTT
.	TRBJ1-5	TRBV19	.	CASTGDYSNQPQHF	TGTGCCAGTACAGGGGACTATAGCAATCAGCCCCAGCATTTT
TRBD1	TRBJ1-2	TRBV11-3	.	CASRPNRGRVGYTF	TGTGCCAGCAGACCTAACAGGGGGCGCGTTGGCTACACCTTC
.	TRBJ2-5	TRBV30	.	CAWNSGIGTQYF	TGTGCCTGGAACTCGGGGATCGGGACCCAGTACTTC
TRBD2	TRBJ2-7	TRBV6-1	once	CASSTSGGAPWEQYF	TGTGCCAGCAGTACTAGCGGGGGAGCCCCATGGGAGCAGTACTTC
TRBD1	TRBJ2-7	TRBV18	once	CASSPRDRPYEQYF	TGTGCCAGCTCACCACGGGACAGGCCCTACGAGCAGTACTTC
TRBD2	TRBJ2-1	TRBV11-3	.	CASSLGSSGAYNEQFF	TGTGCCAGCAGCTTGGGTTCTAGCGGGGCCTACAATGAGCAGTTCTTC
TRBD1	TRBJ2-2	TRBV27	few	CASSPRWTGGFGELFF	TGTGCCAGCAGTCCGCGATGGACAGGGGGCTTCGGGGAGCTGTTTTTT
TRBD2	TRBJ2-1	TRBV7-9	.	CASRGAGEESYNEQFF	TGTGCCAGCCGTGGCGCGGGAGAAGAGTCCTACAATGAGCAGTTCTTC
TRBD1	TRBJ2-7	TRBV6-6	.	CASSYSWGQPSYEQYF	TGTGCCAGCAGTTACTCATGGGGACAGCCCTCCTACGAGCAGTACTTC
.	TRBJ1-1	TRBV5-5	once	CASSLQGYNTEAFF	TGTGCCAGCAGTTTACAGGGTTATAACACTGAAGCTTTCTTT
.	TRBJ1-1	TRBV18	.	CASSLQPGIINTEAFF	TGTGCCAGCTCTCTCCAACCAGGGATTATCAACACTGAAGCTTTCTTT
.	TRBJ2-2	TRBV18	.	CASQRVTENTGELFF	TGTGCCAGCCAACGGGTGACGGAGAACACCGGGGAGCTGTTTTTT
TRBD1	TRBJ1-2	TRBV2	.	CASSGGYGYTF	TGTGCCAGCTCAGGGGGCTATGGCTACACCTTC
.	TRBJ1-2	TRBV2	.	CASSEARQVGGYTF	TGTGCCAGCAGTGAAGCGAGGCAGGTCGGCGGCTACACCTTC
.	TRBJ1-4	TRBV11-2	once	CASSLVGGATNEKLFF	TGTGCCAGCAGCTTAGTAGGTGGAGCAACTAATGAAAAACTGTTTTTT
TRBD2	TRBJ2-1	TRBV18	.	CASSPFDGLAGVYNEQFF	TGTGCCAGCTCACCCTTTGATGGACTAGCGGGAGTTTACAATGAGCAGTTCTTC
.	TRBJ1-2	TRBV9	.	CASSADGYGYTF	TGTGCCAGCAGCGCGGACGGCTATGGCTACACCTTC